The entry below describes one T cell receptor (beta chain). TCRdb's table, derived via immunoSEQ multiplex PCR, lists solely in-frame clones and lacks some. Seen here are about 190,000 clones, more than 85% observed once, and the top ten hold 0.95% to 1.3%. The sample comes from a study of blood T cell repertoires in COVID-19. Study-level information: Samples taken during acute and convalescent COVID-19 were collected in the United States, Italy and Spain. T cells, B-cell-depleted T cells, or PBMCs provided the cDNA or gDNA that served as material.

Per the germline V gene, CDR1 is KGHSH and CDR2 is LQKENI. This CDR3 has 17 amino acids. V dropped 6 bases and J dropped 7; count of bases not matched to a gene: 16. The sequence was collected from a man aged 25-40 years with acute or convalescent COVID-19. The chain is built from TRBV18 and TRBJ2-1; 9 bases map to TRBD2. Sequenced input: peripheral blood. CDR3 coding DNA: TGTGCCAGCTCTCTCTTGGTTGGGAGCGGGAGGCGGAATGAGCAGTTCTTC. Translating gives CASSLLVGSGRRNEQFF.